This T cell receptor beta chain was captured by sequencing in a study of blood T cells in healthy people across ages. Findings and limits, study-wide: Older age coincided with a roughly linear decline in TCR beta diversity per million T cells.

V was clipped by 4 bases and J by 3 bases, with 10 bases between them. This CDR3 has 14 amino acids. The germline V gene encodes CDR1 LGHDT and CDR2 YNNKEL (reference sequence). In regard to this clonotype: Its antigen is as yet unknown.

Through a sample-barcoded 5' primer and a J-beta primer mix, a second PCR was run for roughly 6 to 11 cycles. TCRdb re-called the 5' RACE reads through MiXCR, storing one row per CDR3 protein. In the table there are hundreds of thousands of distinct CDR3 sequences, around 49% of which are singletons. Sequenced: blood. This chain links TRBV3-1 with TRBJ2-1; perhaps TRBD2 as D (6 bases). The clonotype originates from a man aged 25-45 years in good health. CDR3 sequence reads: CASSPGGFYNEQFF. As DNA, the CDR3 is TGTGCCAGCAGCCCTGGGGGGTTCTACAATGAGCAGTTCTTC.